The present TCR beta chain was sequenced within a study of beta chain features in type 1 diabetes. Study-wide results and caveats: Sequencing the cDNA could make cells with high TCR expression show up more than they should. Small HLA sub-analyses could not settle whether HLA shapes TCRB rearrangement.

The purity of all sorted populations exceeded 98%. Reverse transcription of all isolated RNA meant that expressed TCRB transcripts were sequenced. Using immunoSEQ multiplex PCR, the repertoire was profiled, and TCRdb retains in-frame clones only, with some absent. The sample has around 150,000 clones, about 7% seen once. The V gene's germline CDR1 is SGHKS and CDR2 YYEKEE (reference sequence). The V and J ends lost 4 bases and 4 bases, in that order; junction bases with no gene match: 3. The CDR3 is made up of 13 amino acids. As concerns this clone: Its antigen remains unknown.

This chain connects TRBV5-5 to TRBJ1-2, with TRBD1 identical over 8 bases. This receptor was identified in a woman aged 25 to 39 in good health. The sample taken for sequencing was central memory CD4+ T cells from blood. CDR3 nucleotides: TGTGCCAGCAGCGCTACAGGGGGCTATGGCTACACCTTC. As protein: CASSATGGYGYTF.